These 30 T cell receptor beta chains were all obtained from the same sample, sequenced in a study of blood T cell repertoires in COVID-19. The method was immunoSEQ multiplex PCR; TCRdb's version includes in-frame clones alone and lacks a portion of them. The sample shows 150,000 to 200,000 clones, approximately 78% of them seen only once. Sample: PBMCs or T cells enriched from blood (not recorded which). The receptors derive from a woman in her forties or fifties who had recovered from COVID-19.

The V gene is TRBV24-1, the J gene TRBJ1-5; D may be TRBD1 (6 bases). V shed 3 bases and J shed 13 bases, with 15 bases lying between them. Germline V gene lookup returns CDR1 KGHDR and CDR2 SFDVKD. The CDR3 runs to 13 residues. CDR3 protein: CATSDNRVFYQHF. In DNA form, the CDR3 reads TGTGCCACCAGTGATAACAGGGTTTTCTATCAGCATTTT.

The gene calls are TRBV4-3 and TRBJ1-2; D is possibly TRBD1 (6 bases). Germline V lookup: CDR1 LGHNA, CDR2 YSLEER. Deletions cut 4 bases from V and 4 bases from J, with 13 bases between. This CDR3 comprises 14 residues. DNA of the CDR3: TGCGCCAGCAGCCCTACGACAGGAGGCTATGGCTACACCTTC. Residues: CASSPTTGGYGYTF.

The chain uses TRBV7-8 and TRBJ1-1; possible D gene TRBD1, 5 bases. The V gene's germline CDR1 is SGHVS and CDR2 FQNEAQ. CDR3 length: 13 residues. V shed 4 bases and J shed 1 base, with 7 bases lying between them. The CDR3, as DNA: TGTGCCAGCAGCTCAGACAGGAACACTGAAGCTTTCTTT. Its translation: CASSSDRNTEAFF.

This chain joins TRBV6-5 and TRBJ2-2; no clear D gene. The V end lost 7 bases, the J end lost 7 bases, and 13 bases lay between the germline ends. This CDR3 is 13 amino acids long. Germline V CDR1 and CDR2: MNHEY, SVGAGI. The CDR3 sequence: CASTSQRGGELFF. The CDR3 bases are TGTGCCAGCACGTCGCAGAGAGGCGGGGAGCTGTTTTTT.

This chain joins TRBV14 and TRBJ1-2; unclear D gene. This CDR3 is built from 13 residues. Per the germline V gene, CDR1 is SGHDN and CDR2 is FVKESK. The ends were cut back, 4 bases at V and 0 bases at J, with 6 bases in the middle. The CDR3 nucleotides are TGTGCCAGCAGCCCGGGGACTAACTATGGCTACACCTTC. It yields the protein CASSPGTNYGYTF.

This sequence joins TRBV11-1 and TRBJ2-5, with 9 nucleotides matching TRBD2. This CDR3 spans 15 amino acids. Looked up from germline, CDR1 is SGHAT and CDR2 is FQDESV (reference sequence). With 1 base clipped from V and 3 bases from J, the junction kept 3 bases outside the gene matches. CDR3 nucleotide sequence: TGTGCCAGCAGCTTAGGCGGGAGGGCCGAAGAGACCCAGTACTTC. This encodes CASSLGGRAEETQYF.

This clone was recorded only once. The rearrangement links TRBV19 to TRBJ1-2; D gene unclear. This CDR3 is 13 amino acids long. Per the germline V gene, CDR1 is LNHDA and CDR2 is SQIVND (reference sequence). V was cut by 3 bases and J by 3 bases, with 8 bases left in between. The CDR3 protein is CASSINRDYGYTF. CDR3 nucleotide sequence: TGTGCCAGTAGTATCAACAGAGACTATGGCTACACCTTC.

The gene calls are TRBV19 and TRBJ2-1; D uncertain. The CDR3 extends over 13 amino acids. V shed 1 base and J shed 6 bases, with 7 bases lying between them. Germline V gives CDR1 LNHDA, CDR2 SQIVND (reference sequence). The CDR3 nucleotides are TGTGCCAGTAGTATAGGTTTCCTCAATGAGCAGTTCTTC. Translation gives CASSIGFLNEQFF.

The J gene is TRBJ1-5, the V gene TRBV5-5; D remains unclear. Trimming removed 6 bases from V and 3 bases from J, with 19 bases in between. This CDR3 comprises 16 residues. Germline V gives CDR1 SGHKS, CDR2 YYEKEE (reference sequence). The CDR3 DNA reads as TGTGCCAGCACCCGCGGGGTAACACCAAACAATCAGCCCCAGCATTTT. Protein product: CASTRGVTPNNQPQHF.

This rearrangement joins TRBV18 to TRBJ2-7, with 8 nucleotides matching TRBD2. The CDR3 consists of 17 residues. The V and J ends lost 6 bases and 2 bases, in that order; junction bases with no gene match: 15. The germline V gene encodes CDR1 KGHSH and CDR2 LQKENI. The CDR3 nucleotides read TGTGCCAGCTCTCCCCCCGGGAGGGTAGTCAACCCCTACGAGCAGTACTTC. Amino acid sequence: CASSPPGRVVNPYEQYF.

The chain recombines TRBV28 with TRBJ1-1; perhaps TRBD1 as D (6 bases). In germline, CDR1 is MDHEN, CDR2 SYDVKM. This CDR3 is built from 14 residues. V was pared by 4 bases and J by 4 bases, with 13 bases between. DNA of the CDR3: TGTGCCAGCAGTTCAGGGGAGATAGGCACTGAAGCTTTCTTT. Protein: CASSSGEIGTEAFF.

This clone appeared once. Written as DNA, the CDR3 is TGTGCCAGCTCACCAGGGGCAGGAGGCACAGATACGCAGTATTTT. It translates to CASSPGAGGTDTQYF. The chain carries TRBV18 and TRBJ2-3; maybe TRBD1 (5 bases). V lost 2 bases and J 1 base, leaving 10 bases between the germline ends. Germline V gene lookup returns CDR1 KGHSH and CDR2 LQKENI. This CDR3 is built from 15 residues.

The chain carries TRBV27 and TRBJ1-2, with TRBD1 identical over 8 bases. Germline values: CDR1 MNHEY, CDR2 SMNVEV (reference sequence). After removal of 5 bases from V and 6 bases from J, the junction contained 5 bases not matched to a gene. The CDR3 sequence is 13 residues long. The CDR3 DNA follows: TGTGCCAGCAGTCGACAGGGGTCGGATGGCTACACCTTC. Its protein product is CASSRQGSDGYTF.

The chain has TRBV28 and TRBJ1-6; no reliable D call. The CDR3 contains 16 residues. With 5 bases removed from V and 5 bases from J, the gap between germline ends came to 16 bases. Germline values: CDR1 MDHEN, CDR2 SYDVKM. CDR3 sequence reads: CASSPAGASDNSPLHF. CDR3 DNA sequence: TGTGCCAGCAGTCCCGCTGGAGCTTCCGATAATTCACCCCTCCACTTT. The full variable domain, in which reference TRBV28 and TRBJ1-6 provide the parts outside the CDR3, is DVKVTQSSRYLVKRTGEKVFLECVQDMDHENMFWYRQDPGLGLRLIYFSYDVKMKEKGDIPEGYSVSREKKERFSLILESASTNQTSMYLCASSPAGASDNSPLHFGNGTRLTVT.

The chain joins TRBV7-3 to TRBJ1-5, with 8 bases that match TRBD1. The CDR3 covers 19 residues. Germline V gene lookup returns CDR1 SGHTA and CDR2 FQGTGA. V lost 0 bases to trimming and J lost 7 bases; unmatched junction nucleotides: 17. The CDR3 sequence is CASSLTLDNSGQGWQPQHF. In nucleotides, the CDR3 is TGTGCCAGCAGCTTAACGCTTGATAATAGCGGACAGGGCTGGCAGCCCCAGCATTTT.

The rearrangement uses TRBV28 and TRBJ1-4; a weak D match, TRBD1 (6 bases). Per the germline V gene, CDR1 is MDHEN and CDR2 is SYDVKM. The CDR3 has 13 residues. The V end was cut by 8 bases, the J end by 4 bases, with 11 bases between. The CDR3 spells CASRTAINEKLFF. The CDR3 DNA follows: TGTGCCAGCCGGACAGCCATTAATGAAAAACTGTTTTTT.

The rearrangement joins TRBV5-1 to TRBJ1-4; 10 bases match TRBD1. V dropped 2 bases and J dropped 4; count of bases not matched to a gene: 11. Germline assignment: CDR1 SGHRS and CDR2 YFSETQ. This CDR3 contains 18 residues. Here the CDR3 reads CASSFFLRDRGSNEKLFF. CDR3 DNA sequence: TGCGCCAGCAGCTTTTTCCTCCGGGACAGGGGTAGTAATGAAAAACTGTTTTTT.

The V call is TRBV24-1, the J call TRBJ1-5, with 10 bases aligning to TRBD1. The J segment lost 6 bases and the V segment lost 6 bases, leaving 7 bases of the junction unmatched. Germline assignment: CDR1 KGHDR and CDR2 SFDVKD. The CDR3 runs to 15 residues. The CDR3 sequence is CATSSGTGDGQPQHF. The CDR3 nucleotides read TGTGCCACCAGTTCCGGGACAGGGGATGGTCAGCCCCAGCATTTT.

Comments on this clone: This specimen includes other DNA sequences encoding the same CDR3. The chain links TRBV30 to TRBJ1-5, with a tentative D call TRBD1 (5 bases). The CDR3 contains 13 residues. V was cut by 3 bases and J by 4 bases, with 10 bases left in between. The germline V gene has CDR1 GTSNPN and CDR2 SVGIG (reference sequence). The CDR3 DNA reads as TGTGCCTGGAGCGGGGGGGGGAATCAGCCCCAGCATTTT. This encodes CAWSGGGNQPQHF.

The chain uses TRBV10-3 and TRBJ2-5, with TRBD1 as a possible D gene (6 bases). The CDR3 extends over 13 amino acids. The V gene's germline CDR1 is ENHRY and CDR2 SYGVKD. With 7 bases removed from V and 2 bases from J, the gap between germline ends came to 11 bases. This CDR3 is CAINQGLQETQYF. The CDR3, as DNA: TGTGCCATCAATCAGGGGTTGCAAGAGACCCAGTACTTC.

This sequence joins TRBV5-5 and TRBJ1-2, with 7 nucleotides matching TRBD1. Germline trimming cut 6 bases from V and 4 bases from J; bases unmatched to any gene: 18. The CDR3 sequence is 17 residues long. Germline lookup yields CDR1 SGHKS and CDR2 YYEKEE (reference sequence). This CDR3 is CASTRRDSPTGGYGYTF. The CDR3 DNA sequence: TGTGCCAGCACCCGACGGGACAGTCCCACTGGCGGCTATGGCTACACCTTC.

The V and J genes are TRBV5-1 and TRBJ2-1; D perhaps matches TRBD2 (6 bases). V was cut by 0 bases and J by 7 bases, with 11 bases left in between. CDR1 SGHRS and CDR2 YFSETQ come from the germline V gene. The CDR3 consists of 14 residues. The CDR3, as DNA: TGCGCCAGCAGCTTGGAGGCAGGGAGGAATGAGCAGTTCTTC. Its translation is CASSLEAGRNEQFF.

This chain joins TRBV6-5 and TRBJ2-7; 8 nucleotides line up with TRBD2. There are 14 residues in the CDR3. The trim removed 8 bases at V and 2 bases at J, leaving 8 bases unmatched. Germline CDR1 is MNHEY and CDR2 is SVGAGI. Here the CDR3 reads CASHLAGMTYEQYF. In DNA, the CDR3 is TGTGCCAGCCACCTAGCGGGCATGACCTACGAGCAGTACTTC.

The chain carries TRBV2 and TRBJ2-7; D is possibly TRBD1 (6 bases). Deletions cut 4 bases from V and 7 bases from J, with 20 bases between. Germline assignment: CDR1 SNHLY and CDR2 FYNNEI. The CDR3 is 15 amino acids. CDR3 residues: CASSGGAGVGLEQYF. Here the CDR3 DNA reads TGTGCCAGCAGTGGTGGGGCAGGGGTAGGTTTGGAGCAGTACTTC.

This chain joins TRBV6-5 and TRBJ2-7, with D maybe TRBD2 (6 bases). The length of the CDR3 is 13 residues. CDR1 is MNHEY, CDR2 SVGAGI, per germline. V lost 7 bases, J lost 0 bases, and 10 bases lay in between. CDR3 DNA: TGTGCCAGCAATAGCGGATCCTCCTACGAGCAGTACTTC. This translates into CASNSGSSYEQYF.

This chain joins TRBV7-8 and TRBJ1-2; 11 positions agree with TRBD1. CDR3 length: 14 amino acids. V lost 1 base and J lost 7; bases outside the gene matches: 2. CDR1 is SGHVS, CDR2 FQNEAQ, per germline. CDR3 loop: CASSLGTGGLGYTF. The CDR3 DNA sequence: TGTGCCAGCAGCTTAGGGACAGGGGGCCTTGGCTACACCTTC. The whole variable domain, remainder taken from reference TRBV7-8 and TRBJ1-2, is GAGVSQSPRYKVAKRGQDVALRCDPISGHVSLFWYQQALGQGPEFLTYFQNEAQLDKSGLPSDRFFAERPEGSVSTLKIQRTQQEDSAVYLCASSLGTGGLGYTFGSGTRLTVV.

The CDR3 is CASTAGTGGLSGKQNIQYF. CDR3 nucleotides: TGTGCCAGCACCGCCGGGACAGGGGGCCTAAGTGGAAAACAAAACATTCAGTACTTC. This chain links TRBV27 with TRBJ2-4; 12 bases align to TRBD1. The CDR3 contains 19 residues. Germline CDR1 is MNHEY and CDR2 is SMNVEV (reference sequence). Unmatched junction bases numbered 18, after V lost 7 bases and J lost 5 bases.

V gene TRBV5-6 combines with J gene TRBJ1-2, with 10 bases that match TRBD1. The CDR3 is 16 amino acids. V dropped 0 bases and J dropped 7; count of bases not matched to a gene: 9. The germline V gene has CDR1 SGHDT and CDR2 YYEEEE. The CDR3 DNA sequence: TGTGCCAGCAGCTTGGTTCCCGACAGGGGGCAGGGTGGCTACACCTTC. It is translated as CASSLVPDRGQGGYTF.

This chain joins TRBV9 and TRBJ2-6; D gene ambiguous. The CDR3 consists of 15 residues. Germline CDR1 SGDLS, CDR2 YYNGEE. Trimming left V 2 bases short and J 1 base short, with 7 bases between. CDR3 sequence reads: CASSVFPSGANVLTF. CDR3 DNA sequence: TGTGCCAGCAGCGTGTTCCCTTCTGGGGCCAACGTCCTGACTTTC.

This chain links TRBV4-3 with TRBJ2-1, with no clear D. Germline V CDR1 and CDR2: LGHNA, YSLEER. V was shortened by 0 bases and J by 0 bases, with 6 bases between the two germline ends. The CDR3 runs 15 residues. In nucleotides, the CDR3 is TGCGCCAGCAGCCAAGAGGCCACCTCCTACAATGAGCAGTTCTTC. This sequence encodes CASSQEATSYNEQFF.